This TCR beta chain came from a study of blood T cell repertoires in COVID-19. Study details: Nucleic acid was either cDNA or gDNA, and it came from T cells, B-cell-depleted T cells, or PBMCs.

Repertoires were generated with immunoSEQ multiplex PCR, while TCRdb's copy carries only in-frame clones and drops some. The repertoire holds about 330,000 clones, with roughly nine tenths as singletons. Across about two dozen US areas, participants ranged in age from 18 to 89 years. This clonotype was obtained from a woman aged 25 to 45 who had recovered from COVID-19. Sequencing used PBMCs or T cells enriched from blood (not recorded which).

CDR3 protein: CASSFQGDRETQYF. CDR3 in DNA: TGTGCCAGCAGCTTCCAGGGGGACCGGGAGACCCAGTACTTC. The J gene is TRBJ2-5, the V gene TRBV11-2; 7 nucleotides align to TRBD1. CDR3 size: 14 residues. Germline V gene sequence: CDR1 SGHAT, CDR2 FQNNGV. Losses at the gene ends were 3 bases for V and 5 bases for J; bases not matched to a gene: 6.